A single sample is the source of the 20 T cell receptor beta chains below, sequenced in a study of blood T cell repertoires in COVID-19. The table came from immunoSEQ multiplex PCR; TCRdb's copy has only in-frame clones and leaves some out. Here the sample spans about 200,000 clones, more than 75% being singletons. Sequenced input: peripheral blood. The receptor set was obtained from a person between 65 and 79 years old with COVID-19, enrolled during active disease.

J is TRBJ2-5 and V is TRBV9; tentatively, D is TRBD2 (5 bases). V gave up 0 bases and J gave up 0 bases, with 9 bases separating them. There are 15 residues in the CDR3. Germline V CDR1 and CDR2: SGDLS, YYNGEE. The CDR3 sequence: CASSVGRTYQETQYF. The CDR3 nucleotides are TGTGCCAGCAGCGTAGGCAGGACTTACCAAGAGACCCAGTACTTC.

CDR3 sequence: CASSQQGGVTGELFF. The CDR3 nucleotides are TGTGCCAGCAGCCAACAGGGGGGCGTCACCGGGGAGCTGTTTTTT. The chain has TRBV7-3 and TRBJ2-2, with 8 bases matching TRBD1. Germline CDR1 and CDR2: SGHTA and FQGTGA. This CDR3 has 15 amino acids. V gave up 5 bases and J gave up 4 bases; unmatched junction bases: 6. The entire variable domain, with the rest obtained from reference TRBV7-3 and TRBJ2-2, is as follows: GAGVSQTPSNKVTEKGKYVELRCDPISGHTALYWYRQSLGQGPEFLIYFQGTGAADDSGLPNDRFFAVRPEGSVSTLKIQRTERGDSAVYLCASSQQGGVTGELFFGEGSRLTVL.

This chain uses TRBV7-9 with TRBJ1-2; a possible D gene is TRBD1 (6 bases). The CDR3 totals 16 residues. Germline values: CDR1 SEHNR, CDR2 FQNEAQ (reference sequence). V lost 5 bases and J 7 bases, leaving 23 bases between the germline ends. The CDR3 nucleotides read TGTGCCAGCAGCCCTATCGGGGTCCGGGACACTTCTGGCTACACCTTC. It encodes CASSPIGVRDTSGYTF.

V gene TRBV11-2 combines with J gene TRBJ2-1; 9 nucleotides agree with TRBD1. V dropped 1 base and J dropped 9; count of bases not matched to a gene: 10. CDR1 and CDR2 (germline): SGHAT, FQNNGV. This CDR3 is 16 amino acids long. DNA for the CDR3: TGTGCCAGCAGCTTAGGGCCCCGGGACAGGGAGGCTGAGCAGTTCTTC. Translating it yields CASSLGPRDREAEQFF.

The rearrangement joins TRBV4-1 to TRBJ1-2; D gene uncertain. The CDR3 runs 15 residues. Germline V CDR1 and CDR2: MGHRA, YSYEKL. V was pared by 1 base and J by 3 bases, with 12 bases between. CDR3 coding DNA: TGCGCCAGCAGCCAAGTGGCGGGGTCGGACTATGGCTACACCTTC. As protein: CASSQVAGSDYGYTF.

The chain recombines TRBV3-1 (or the pseudogene TRBV3-2) with TRBJ1-2, with D possibly matching TRBD1 (5 bases). The V and J ends lost 2 bases and 2 bases respectively, with 15 bases between them. Per the germline V gene, CDR1 is LGHDT and CDR2 is YNNKEL (reference sequence). CDR3 length equals 16 residues. The CDR3 bases are TGTGCCAGCAGCCAATCTATATTACGACAGAACTATGGCTACACCTTC. It is translated as CASSQSILRQNYGYTF.

In this sample, this clone turned up once. The gene calls are TRBV7-9 and TRBJ2-5; 8 nucleotides line up with TRBD1. The CDR3 has 17 residues. The V gene's germline CDR1 is SEHNR and CDR2 FQNEAQ (reference sequence). V gave up 1 base and J gave up 3 bases; unmatched junction bases: 10. This CDR3 is CASSLVVVTGEKETQYF. CDR3 DNA: TGTGCCAGCAGCTTAGTGGTCGTGACAGGGGAAAAAGAGACCCAGTACTTC.

This chain connects TRBV18 to TRBJ1-2; tentatively, D is TRBD1 (5 bases). CDR3 length: 11 residues. CDR1 KGHSH and CDR2 LQKENI come from the germline V gene. V lost 6 bases to trimming and J lost 4 bases, with 6 bases between them. This CDR3 reads CASSQGYGYTF. CDR3 DNA sequence: TGTGCCAGCTCCCAGGGCTATGGCTACACCTTC.

This chain links TRBV7-9 with TRBJ2-1, with 7 bases fitting TRBD2. V dropped 1 base and J dropped 6; count of bases not matched to a gene: 6. The germline V gene encodes CDR1 SEHNR and CDR2 FQNEAQ (reference sequence). CDR3 size: 15 residues. The CDR3 nucleotides are TGTGCCAGCAGCTTAGGGGCGGGAGCCCGCAATGAGCAGTTCTTC. Translation gives CASSLGAGARNEQFF.

This chain joins TRBV12-3 or TRBV12-4 and TRBJ1-4; TRBD1 agrees at 7 bases. The CDR3 runs 13 residues. V lost 8 bases, J lost 7 bases, and 7 bases stayed unmatched. CDR3: CASATGLGEKLFF. The CDR3 nucleotides are TGTGCCAGCGCGACAGGGCTGGGTGAAAAACTGTTTTTT.

The rearrangement joins TRBV6-6 to TRBJ2-7, with TRBD1 matching over 7 bases. This CDR3 region has 13 residues. The germline gives CDR1 MNHNY, CDR2 SVGAGI (reference sequence). J lost 2 bases, V lost 5 bases, and 3 bases had no gene match. In DNA form, the CDR3 reads TGTGCCAGCAGTGCAGGGGGAACCTACGAGCAGTACTTC. This encodes CASSAGGTYEQYF.

The rearrangement uses TRBV5-1 and TRBJ2-1; TRBD2 matches at 9 bases. This CDR3 contains 19 residues. V lost 1 base, J lost 3 bases, and 14 bases stayed unmatched. Per the germline V gene, CDR1 is SGHRS and CDR2 is YFSETQ. DNA for the CDR3: TGCGCCAGCAGCTTGTTAATGAGTAGCGGGGGAATTTTCTACAATGAGCAGTTCTTC. It is translated as CASSLLMSSGGIFYNEQFF.

This sequence joins TRBV11-2 and TRBJ1-1; D gene uncertain. Germline assignment: CDR1 SGHAT and CDR2 FQNNGV. The ends were cut back, 5 bases at V and 8 bases at J, with 12 bases in the middle. There are 12 residues in the CDR3. In nucleotides, the CDR3 is TGTGCCAGCAGCCCCGGGGTTACCGAAGCTTTCTTT. Protein sequence: CASSPGVTEAFF.

This clone was observed many times. V usage is TRBV6-2 or TRBV6-3 and J usage is TRBJ2-7; no clear D gene. This CDR3 has 14 amino acids. V shed 5 bases and J shed 2 bases, with 13 bases lying between them. Germline V gene lookup returns CDR1 MNHEY and CDR2 SVGEGT. Here the CDR3 DNA reads TGTGCCAGCAGTCCCCGGTTGGTTACCTACGAGCAGTACTTC. This encodes CASSPRLVTYEQYF.

The chain recombines TRBV15 with TRBJ2-7; 7 nucleotides match TRBD2. This CDR3 comprises 17 residues. J was trimmed by 5 bases and V by 1 base; bases with no gene match: 14. Germline V gene data show CDR1 as LNHNV and CDR2 as YYDKDF (reference sequence). In DNA form, the CDR3 reads TGTGCCACCAGCAGAGCGACAGCGGGATCCCGTCCCAACGAGCAGTACTTC. It codes for CATSRATAGSRPNEQYF.

The J gene is TRBJ2-1, the V gene TRBV6-5; 10 bases are a match to TRBD2. The CDR3 covers 15 residues. V shed 7 bases and J 4 bases; nucleotides not matched to a gene: 7. CDR1 is MNHEY and CDR2 is SVGAGI in the germline V gene. The CDR3 region is CASKSGGEKYNEQFF. As DNA, the CDR3 is TGTGCCAGCAAAAGCGGGGGGGAAAAATACAATGAGCAGTTCTTC.

This clone was seen a handful of times. The chain combines TRBV4-3 with TRBJ2-5; D call uncertain. CDR1 is LGHNA and CDR2 is YSLEER in the germline V gene. V was pared by 1 base and J by 4 bases, with 13 bases between. The CDR3 sequence is 15 residues long. CDR3 nucleotides: TGCGCCAGCAGCCAAGTTTTGGCTGGGCGAGAGACCCAGTACTTC. Amino acids: CASSQVLAGRETQYF.

This sequence joins TRBV7-6 and TRBJ1-3; TRBD1 is a possible D gene (5 bases). Germline assignment: CDR1 SGHVS and CDR2 FNYEAQ. V was cut by 5 bases and J by 2 bases, with 13 bases left in between. This CDR3 contains 15 residues. CDR3 nucleotide sequence: TGTGCCAGCAGCGAGTTCCCAGGGACTGGAAACACCATATATTTT. Encoded protein: CASSEFPGTGNTIYF.

The gene calls are TRBV6-5 and TRBJ1-5; 8 bases agree with TRBD1. V was clipped by 5 bases and J by 0 bases; unmatched bases: 3. CDR3 length: 15 amino acids. Germline CDR1 is MNHEY and CDR2 is SVGAGI. The CDR3 bases are TGTGCCAGCAGTAGACAGGGGATTAGCAATCAGCCCCAGCATTTT. This encodes CASSRQGISNQPQHF.

The chain is built from TRBV5-6 and TRBJ1-5; 10 bases match TRBD1. J was trimmed by 3 bases and V by 3 bases; bases with no gene match: 3. This CDR3 has 15 amino acids. Germline values: CDR1 SGHDT, CDR2 YYEEEE. In DNA, the CDR3 is TGTGCCAGCAGCTACGGGACAGGGGACAATCAGCCCCAGCATTTT. This sequence encodes CASSYGTGDNQPQHF.